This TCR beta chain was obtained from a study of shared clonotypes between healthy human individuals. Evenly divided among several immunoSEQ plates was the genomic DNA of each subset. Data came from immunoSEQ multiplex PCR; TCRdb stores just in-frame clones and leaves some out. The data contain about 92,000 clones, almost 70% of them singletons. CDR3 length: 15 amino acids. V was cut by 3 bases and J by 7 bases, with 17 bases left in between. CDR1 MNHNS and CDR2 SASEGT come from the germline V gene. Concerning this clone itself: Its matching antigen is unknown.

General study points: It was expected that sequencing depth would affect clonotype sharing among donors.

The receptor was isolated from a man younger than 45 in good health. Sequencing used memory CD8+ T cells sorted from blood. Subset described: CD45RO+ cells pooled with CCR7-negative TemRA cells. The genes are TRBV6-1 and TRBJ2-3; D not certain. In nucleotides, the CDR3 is TGTGCCAGCAGTGAGGGCAGACCGGAGAGGAATACGCAGTATTTT. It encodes CASSEGRPERNTQYF.